This T cell receptor (beta chain) was sequenced for a study of blood T cell repertoires in COVID-19. Cohort assignment relied on participant-reported clinical history. Assay: immunoSEQ multiplex PCR; the TCRdb copy retains only in-frame clones and omits some. The table records under 300,000 clones, about nine tenths of them present only once. The V gene lost 6 bases and the J gene lost 0 bases, with 16 bases spanning the gap. CDR1 and CDR2 from the germline V gene are KGHSH and LQKENI. The CDR3 extends over 16 amino acids. The TCR comes from a man younger than 35 who had recovered from COVID-19. The specimen was PBMCs or T cells enriched from blood (not recorded which). This chain uses TRBV18 with TRBJ2-3; TRBD2 might be the D (5 bases). In nucleotides, the CDR3 is TGTGCCAGCTCCGCGAGGGCATCATTAAGCACAGATACGCAGTATTTT. Translated, it gives CASSARASLSTDTQYF.